Listed here are 28 T cell receptor beta chains from one sample, sequenced in a study of T-cell memory formation after mild COVID-19. One entry per CDR3 protein results from TCRdb running MiXCR on the 5' RACE reads. The sample lists around 340,000 distinct CDR3 sequences; 10% to 15% were seen once. Specimen: PBMCs or a T cell subset sorted from them (not recorded which). The receptors were sampled from a man aged 18 to 35 who had mild COVID-19 (a few samples of this study predate the infection). Cell type and time point are not known.

The chain uses TRBV7-6 and TRBJ2-3; no reliable D call. Germline CDR1 reads SGHVS; CDR2 reads FNYEAQ. CDR3 length: 16 residues. V was shortened by 2 bases and J by 2 bases, with 14 bases between the two germline ends. The CDR3 sequence is CASSLRTPESTDTQYF. The CDR3 nucleotides are TGTGCCAGCAGCTTACGCACTCCAGAGTCCACAGATACGCAGTATTTT.

CDR3 in amino acids: CSARSGGHYEQYV. In DNA, the CDR3 is TGCAGTGCTAGGAGCGGGGGGCACTACGAGCAGTACGTC. The V and J genes are TRBV20-1 and TRBJ2-7; 9 bases are shared with TRBD2. The CDR3 contains 13 residues. In germline, CDR1 is DFQATT, CDR2 SNEGSKA (reference sequence). V trimming: 3 bases; J trimming: 3 bases; junction bases outside the gene matches: 3.

The CDR3, as DNA: TGCAGCAGCGGGCCCAGGAACGGGGAGCAGTACTTC. Amino acids: CSSGPRNGEQYF. The V call is TRBV20-1, the J call TRBJ2-7; TRBD2 is a possible D gene (6 bases). Germline values: CDR1 DFQATT, CDR2 SNEGSKA (reference sequence). There are 12 residues in the CDR3.

This clonotype has a count of ten or more. The rearrangement joins TRBV20-1 to TRBJ2-7; perhaps D is TRBD1 or TRBD2 (5 bases each). Germline assignment: CDR1 DFQATT and CDR2 SNEGSKA (reference sequence). This CDR3 has 14 amino acids. V lost 3 bases and J lost 7, with 19 bases in between. CDR3 sequence: CSASSPQGKREQYF. In DNA, the CDR3 is TGCAGTGCTAGTTCCCCCCAGGGTAAGCGGGAGCAGTACTTC.

The genes are TRBV4-2 and TRBJ2-3; 12 bases are shared with TRBD2. CDR3 length: 17 residues. V lost 2 bases to trimming and J lost 6 bases; unmatched junction nucleotides: 9. Germline V gene lookup returns CDR1 LGHNA and CDR2 YNFKEQ. CDR3 loop: CASSQLRTSGDEDTQYF. CDR3 DNA sequence: TGTGCCAGCAGCCAACTAAGGACTAGCGGGGACGAGGATACGCAGTATTTT.

The chain recombines TRBV5-1 with TRBJ2-3; perhaps D is TRBD1 or TRBD2 (5 bases each). CDR3 length: 14 amino acids. Looked up from germline, CDR1 is SGHRS and CDR2 is YFSETQ. V lost 4 bases and J lost 6, with 15 bases in between. The CDR3 sequence: CASSGRGEGDTQYF. Here the CDR3 DNA reads TGCGCCAGCAGCGGCCGGGGAGAGGGGGATACGCAGTATTTT.

The rearrangement joins TRBV4-3 to TRBJ2-1, with TRBD2 as a possible D gene (6 bases). Germline V gene sequence: CDR1 LGHNA, CDR2 YSLEER. The V end was cut by 1 base, the J end by 5 bases, with 18 bases between. The length of the CDR3 is 17 residues. The CDR3 is CASSQARFGGGHNEQFF. The CDR3 DNA reads as TGCGCCAGCAGCCAAGCTAGATTCGGGGGAGGCCACAATGAGCAGTTCTTC.

The chain is built from TRBV5-4 and TRBJ2-2, with a weak D call TRBD1 (5 bases). The CDR3 has 13 residues. The V gene lost 10 bases and the J gene lost 1 base, with 11 bases spanning the gap. Germline CDR1 SGHNT, CDR2 YYREEE (reference sequence). CDR3 in DNA: TGTGCCGCGGCGCAGGGGAACACCGGGGAGCTGTTTTTT. Encoded protein: CAAAQGNTGELFF.

This clonotype was detected a few times. The chain links TRBV4-1 to TRBJ2-5; 9 bases map to TRBD2. CDR1 is MGHRA, CDR2 YSYEKL, per germline. V lost 0 bases, J lost 1 base, and 6 bases stayed unmatched. The CDR3 spans 17 residues. CDR3 amino acids: CASSQETSGGFQETQYF. The DNA for the CDR3 is TGCGCCAGCAGCCAAGAGACTAGCGGAGGCTTCCAAGAGACCCAGTACTTC.

The rearrangement joins TRBV5-1 to TRBJ2-3; 8 bases align to TRBD1. V lost 0 bases and J lost 2; bases outside the gene matches: 11. Germline values: CDR1 SGHRS, CDR2 YFSETQ. The CDR3 sequence is 18 residues long. The CDR3 bases are TGCGCCAGCAGCTTGGTGTACCAGGGACAGGTCATCACAGATACGCAGTATTTT. Translating it yields CASSLVYQGQVITDTQYF.

The chain has TRBV6-5 and TRBJ1-2, with unresolved D. This CDR3 has 13 amino acids. The V gene lost 2 bases and the J gene lost 2 bases, with 6 bases spanning the gap. Germline CDR1 and CDR2: MNHEY and SVGAGI. The CDR3 sequence is CASSYEVNYGYTF. Written as DNA, the CDR3 is TGTGCCAGCAGTTACGAGGTGAACTATGGCTACACCTTC.

This clonotype showed up many times. This chain's CDR3 is CASSYVDRDGEQFF. DNA for the CDR3: TGCGCCAGCAGCTATGTCGACAGGGATGGTGAGCAGTTCTTC. The V call is TRBV5-1, the J call TRBJ2-1, with 7 bases fitting TRBD1. This CDR3 is 14 amino acids long. Germline CDR1 reads SGHRS; CDR2 reads YFSETQ. V gave up 3 bases and J gave up 9 bases; unmatched junction bases: 9.

In this sample, this clonotype turned up a few times. V is TRBV10-2 and J is TRBJ2-7, with D perhaps TRBD2 (5 bases). The CDR3 consists of 12 residues. V lost 5 bases and J 6 bases, leaving 11 bases between the germline ends. Germline-derived CDR1 and CDR2 are WSHSY and SAAADI. CDR3 in amino acids: CASSWERSEQYF. In nucleotides, the CDR3 is TGCGCCAGCAGTTGGGAGCGGAGCGAGCAGTACTTC.

Only a few counts were recorded for this clonotype. The chain joins TRBV10-3 to TRBJ2-1; possible D gene TRBD2, 6 bases. Germline V CDR1 and CDR2: ENHRY, SYGVKD. The CDR3 contains 11 residues. Trimming took 10 bases from V and 9 from J, leaving 13 bases between them. As DNA, the CDR3 is TGTGCCACCACAACCGGGAGTGAGCAGTTCTTC. It codes for CATTTGSEQFF.

V usage is TRBV4-3 and J usage is TRBJ2-2; tentative D call: TRBD2 (7 bases). CDR1 is LGHNA and CDR2 is YSLEER in the germline V gene. This CDR3 comprises 16 residues. V was cut by 5 bases and J by 4 bases, with 17 bases left in between. The CDR3 coding sequence is TGCGCCAGCAGCTGGGAGGGGGGCGCAACCACCGGGGAGCTGTTTTTT. Residues: CASSWEGGATTGELFF.

This clonotype was seen ten or more times. The chain has TRBV6-1 and TRBJ2-7; D possibly matches TRBD1 or TRBD2 (5 bases each). V lost 10 bases and J 4 bases, leaving 14 bases between the germline ends. This CDR3 is built from 12 residues. Germline assignment: CDR1 MNHNS and CDR2 SASEGT. The CDR3 protein is CAIRGVGYEQYV. The CDR3 DNA is TGTGCCATCCGAGGGGTCGGGTACGAGCAGTACGTC.

The chain employs TRBV11-3 and TRBJ2-1; the D call may be TRBD1 or TRBD2 (7 bases each). With 5 bases removed from V and 6 bases from J, the gap between germline ends came to 14 bases. This CDR3 has 14 residues. CDR1 is SGHNT and CDR2 is YENEEA in the germline V gene. CDR3 amino acids: CASSGGDSPNEQFF. The CDR3, as DNA: TGTGCCAGCAGCGGGGGGGACAGCCCCAATGAGCAGTTCTTC.

This clonotype was observed many times. This chain connects TRBV7-2 to TRBJ2-2; no firm D call. There are 12 residues in the CDR3. Germline assignment: CDR1 SGHTA and CDR2 FQGNSA. Trimming took 4 bases from V and 3 from J, leaving 3 bases between them. The CDR3 DNA is TGTGCCAGCAGCTCTTACACCGGGGAGCTGTTTTTT. Residues: CASSSYTGELFF.

This clonotype showed up just a few times. The chain links TRBV4-3 to TRBJ2-7, with D perhaps TRBD2 (5 bases). This CDR3 contains 15 residues. CDR1 is LGHNA and CDR2 is YSLEER in the germline V gene. V lost 0 bases to trimming and J lost 6 bases, with 15 bases between them. The CDR3 loop is CASSQDGGLAAEQYF. The CDR3 DNA sequence: TGCGCCAGCAGCCAAGATGGCGGACTTGCTGCCGAGCAGTACTTC.

The sample holds many counts of this clonotype. V is TRBV5-1 and J is TRBJ2-5; 10 bases fit TRBD2. Unmatched junction bases numbered 8, after V lost 0 bases and J lost 6 bases. Germline V lookup: CDR1 SGHRS, CDR2 YFSETQ. CDR3 length: 16 amino acids. CDR3 region: CASSLGASGGMKTQYF. As DNA, the CDR3 is TGCGCCAGCAGCTTGGGTGCTAGCGGGGGCATGAAGACCCAGTACTTC.

This clonotype showed up just a few times. This rearrangement joins TRBV5-1 to TRBJ2-5; TRBD1 matches at 8 bases. The V gene's germline CDR1 is SGHRS and CDR2 YFSETQ. This CDR3 is 15 amino acids long. V shed 4 bases and J 5 bases; nucleotides not matched to a gene: 10. The CDR3: CASSPFGQGGETQYF. Written as DNA, the CDR3 is TGCGCCAGCAGCCCATTCGGACAGGGTGGGGAGACCCAGTACTTC.

The chain employs TRBV5-1 and TRBJ2-3, with 8 positions matching TRBD2. The CDR3 length is 15 residues. After removal of 4 bases from V and 3 bases from J, the junction contained 7 bases not matched to a gene. Germline V CDR1 and CDR2: SGHRS, YFSETQ. The CDR3 coding sequence is TGCGCCAGCAGCCCAAGCGGGGGAAGAACAGATACGCAGTATTTT. The encoded protein is CASSPSGGRTDTQYF.

There are a few counts of this clonotype. The rearrangement joins TRBV6-5 to TRBJ1-5, with a tentative D call TRBD1 (5 bases). The V and J ends lost 0 bases and 6 bases respectively, with 9 bases between them. CDR3 length: 14 amino acids. CDR1 and CDR2 (germline): MNHEY, SVGAGI. The CDR3 loop reads CASSYSQGGQPQHF. DNA of the CDR3: TGTGCCAGCAGTTACTCCCAGGGTGGTCAGCCCCAGCATTTT.

This clonotype occurred a few times. CDR3 nucleotides: TGCAGTGCTAGAGGCCGGGGTTCCTACGAGCAGTACGTC. It codes for CSARGRGSYEQYV. This chain connects TRBV20-1 to TRBJ2-7, with a possible D match to TRBD2 (5 bases). CDR1 is DFQATT, CDR2 SNEGSKA, per germline (reference sequence). The CDR3 consists of 13 residues. V lost 1 base, J lost 1 base, and 8 bases lay in between.

The chain couples TRBV14 to TRBJ1-1; the match to TRBD1 covers 7 bases. V lost 2 bases and J lost 4; bases outside the gene matches: 4. The CDR3 loop spans 14 amino acids. CDR1 is SGHDN and CDR2 is FVKESK in the germline V gene. In DNA form, the CDR3 reads TGTGCCAGCAGCCAACATGGACAGGTCACTGAAGCTTTCTTT. Translation: CASSQHGQVTEAFF.

The chain uses TRBV6-2 or TRBV6-3 and TRBJ2-2, with unresolved D. The length of the CDR3 is 12 residues. Germline V gives CDR1 MNHEY, CDR2 SVGEGT. V lost 0 bases and J 9 bases, leaving 5 bases between the germline ends. Written as DNA, the CDR3 is TGTGCCAGCAGTTACTCGGTCCGGGAGCTGTTTTTT. This gives the protein CASSYSVRELFF.

The chain joins TRBV7-2 to TRBJ1-1, with D maybe TRBD1 (6 bases). CDR3 size: 13 residues. V was cut by 5 bases and J by 11 bases, with 18 bases left in between. Germline values: CDR1 SGHTA, CDR2 FQGNSA. CDR3 nucleotides: TGTGCCAGCAGCGCAAGAGTGGGGGGCAAGGCTTTCTTT. Amino acid sequence: CASSARVGGKAFF.

There are a few counts of this clonotype. This chain links TRBV27 with TRBJ1-5; a weak D match, TRBD1 (5 bases). The CDR3 consists of 19 residues. CDR1 is MNHEY, CDR2 SMNVEV, per germline (reference sequence). The V end was cut by 6 bases, the J end by 1 base, with 25 bases between. Written as DNA, the CDR3 is TGTGCCAGCAGCCGTGCCCGGGGGGGGTTCGTTGGAAGCAATCAGCCCCAGCATTTT. Amino acids: CASSRARGGFVGSNQPQHF.